These T cell receptor beta chains were read from a single sample in a study of T cell changes during pregnancy in multiple sclerosis. Profiling relied on immunoSEQ multiplex PCR, and the TCRdb table lists in-frame clones only, not all of them. The sample lists roughly 32,000 clones, about 88% occurring once. The specimen comprised CD4+ T cells from peripheral blood mononuclear cells, sampled in the second trimester of pregnancy. Receptor source: a female donor in good health, enrolled as a control in a pregnancy study. CDR3s include the opening cysteine and the closing phenylalanine or tryptophan. A D gene is named only where the DNA matches it firmly.

CASSQFPRRGGAWTDTQYF	TGTGCCAGCAGCCAATTCCCGCGGCGCGGGGGGGCTTGGACAGATACGCAGTATTTT	TRBJ2-3	19	TRBD2	TRBV14
CASSSGPATGYGYTF	TGTGCCAGCAGCTCCGGACCTGCCACGGGGTATGGCTACACCTTC	TRBJ1-2	15	-	TRBV5-6
CASGMRTGAGELFF	TGTGCTAGTGGCATGCGGACAGGGGCTGGGGAGCTGTTTTTT	TRBJ2-2	14	TRBD1	TRBV12-5
CASSKLVQRETGELFF	TGTGCCAGCAGCAAACTGGTCCAGCGGGAGACCGGGGAGCTGTTTTTT	TRBJ2-2	16	-	TRBV21-1
CASTVTANTEAFF	TGTGCCAGCACCGTGACAGCAAACACTGAAGCTTTCTTT	TRBJ1-1	13	-	TRBV6-1
CATSRETPGARGNYGYTF	TGTGCCACCAGCAGGGAGACCCCCGGGGCCAGGGGCAACTATGGCTACACCTTC	TRBJ1-2	18	-	TRBV15
CASSFQGVASGANVLTF	TGTGCCAGCAGCTTTCAGGGGGTCGCTTCTGGGGCCAACGTCCTGACTTTC	TRBJ2-6	17	TRBD1	TRBV5-8
CASSTRRGGYNEQFF	TGTGCCAGCAGCACAAGGCGGGGTGGTTACAATGAGCAGTTCTTC	TRBJ2-1	15	-	TRBV5-6
CASSLRLASYNEQFF	TGTGCCAGCAGCCTGCGACTAGCGTCCTACAATGAGCAGTTCTTC	TRBJ2-1	15	TRBD2	TRBV4-2
CASGQGHEKLFF	TGTGCCAGTGGACAGGGACATGAAAAACTGTTTTTT	TRBJ1-4	12	TRBD1	TRBV25-1
CASSLQISSGNTIYF	TGTGCCAGCAGCTTACAGATCTCCTCTGGAAACACCATATATTTT	TRBJ1-3	15	-	TRBV11-2
CASSLGGPGNTIYF	TGTGCCAGCAGTCTCGGAGGTCCTGGAAACACCATATATTTT	TRBJ1-3	14	-	TRBV27